The clone carrying this T cell receptor beta chain was counted a few times. This CDR3 is 16 amino acids long. V was pared by 5 bases and J by 2 bases, with 15 bases between. CDR1 and CDR2 (germline): SEHNR, FQNEAQ (reference sequence). This specimen belongs to a study of T-cell reconstitution after alpha-beta-depleted transplantation in children. Preparation of the TCRbeta library was carried out with unique molecular identifiers. TCRdb re-analysed the PCR reads in MiXCR, keeping a single row per CDR3 protein. The sample lists hundreds of thousands of distinct CDR3 sequences; approximately 12% were seen once.

The chain couples TRBV7-9 to TRBJ2-2, with D possibly TRBD1 on 5 matching bases. This clonotype originated in a human donor who donated a stem cell graft to a child with combined immunodeficiency. The starting material was PBMCs from the stem cell graft donor, obtained from the stem cell graft. The chain's CDR3 is CASSPKGQGNTGELFF. The CDR3 nucleotides read TGTGCCAGCAGCCCTAAGGGGCAGGGCAACACCGGGGAGCTGTTTTTT. The variable domain in full, with the rest retrieved from reference TRBV7-9 and TRBJ2-2, is DTGVSQNPRHKITKRGQNVTFRCDPISEHNRLYWYRQTLGQGPEFLTYFQNEAQLEKSRLLSDRFSAERPKGSFSTLEIQRTEQGDSAMYLCASSPKGQGNTGELFFGEGSRLTVL.